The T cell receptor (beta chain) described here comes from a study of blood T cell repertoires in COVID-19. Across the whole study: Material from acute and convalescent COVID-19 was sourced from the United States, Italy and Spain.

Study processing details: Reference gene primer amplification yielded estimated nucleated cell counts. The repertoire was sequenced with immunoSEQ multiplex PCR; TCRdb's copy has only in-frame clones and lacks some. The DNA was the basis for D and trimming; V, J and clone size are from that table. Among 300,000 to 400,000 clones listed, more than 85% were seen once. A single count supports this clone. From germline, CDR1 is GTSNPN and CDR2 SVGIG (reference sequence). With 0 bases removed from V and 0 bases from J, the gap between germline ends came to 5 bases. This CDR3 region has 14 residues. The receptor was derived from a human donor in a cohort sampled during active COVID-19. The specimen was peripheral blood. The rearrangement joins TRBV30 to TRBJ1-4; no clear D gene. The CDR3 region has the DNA TGTGCCTGGAGTGTCCTGTCAACTAATGAAAAACTGTTTTTT. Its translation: CAWSVLSTNEKLFF.